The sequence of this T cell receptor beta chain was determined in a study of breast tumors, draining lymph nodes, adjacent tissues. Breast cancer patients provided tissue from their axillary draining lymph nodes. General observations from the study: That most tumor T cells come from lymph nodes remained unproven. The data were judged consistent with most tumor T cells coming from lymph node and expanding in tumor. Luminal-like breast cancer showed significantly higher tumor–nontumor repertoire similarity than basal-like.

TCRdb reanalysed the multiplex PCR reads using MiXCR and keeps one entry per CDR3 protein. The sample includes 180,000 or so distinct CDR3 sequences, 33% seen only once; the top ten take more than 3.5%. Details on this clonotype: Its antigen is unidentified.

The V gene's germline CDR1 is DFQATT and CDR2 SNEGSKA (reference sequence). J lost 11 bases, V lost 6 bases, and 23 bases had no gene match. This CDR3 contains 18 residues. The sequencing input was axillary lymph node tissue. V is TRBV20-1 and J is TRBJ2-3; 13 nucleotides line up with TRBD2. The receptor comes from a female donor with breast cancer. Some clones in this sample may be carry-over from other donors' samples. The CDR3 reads CSATSGLAGNEPHNEQYF. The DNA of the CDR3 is TGCAGTGCCACATCGGGACTAGCGGGAAATGAGCCCCACAATGAGCAGTATTTT.